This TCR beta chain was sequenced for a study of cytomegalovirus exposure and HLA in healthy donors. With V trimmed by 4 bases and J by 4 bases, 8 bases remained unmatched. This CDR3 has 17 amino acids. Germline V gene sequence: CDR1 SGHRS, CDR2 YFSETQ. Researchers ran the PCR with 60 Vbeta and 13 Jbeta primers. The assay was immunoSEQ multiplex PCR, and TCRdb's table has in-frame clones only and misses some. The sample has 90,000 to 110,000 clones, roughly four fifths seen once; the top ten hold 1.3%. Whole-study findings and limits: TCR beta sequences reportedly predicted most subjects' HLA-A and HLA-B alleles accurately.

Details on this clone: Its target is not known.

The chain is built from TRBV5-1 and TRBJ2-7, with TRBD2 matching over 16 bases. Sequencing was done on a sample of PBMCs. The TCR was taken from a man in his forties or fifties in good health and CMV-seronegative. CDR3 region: CASSKGLAGGPEYEQYF. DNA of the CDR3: TGCGCCAGCAGCAAGGGACTAGCGGGGGGGCCGGAGTACGAGCAGTACTTC.